The 8 T cell receptor beta chains presented below share a single source sample, sequenced in a study of cytomegalovirus exposure and HLA in healthy donors. PCR was performed using 60 Vbeta and 13 Jbeta primers. Profiled with immunoSEQ multiplex PCR; TCRdb holds only in-frame clones, not every one. The sample includes roughly 190,000 clones, 82% seen only once; the top ten take roughly 0.8%. Sequencing used PBMCs. These receptor sequences come from a woman aged 18-29 years in good health and CMV-seronegative.

The V gene is TRBV20-1, the J gene TRBJ2-7; possibly TRBD2 for D (5 bases). V was trimmed by 6 bases and J by 3 bases, leaving 9 bases between them. This CDR3 is 11 amino acids long. Germline assignment: CDR1 DFQATT and CDR2 SNEGSKA (reference sequence). The CDR3 DNA follows: TGCAGTGCGCTCCGGGACTACGAGCAGTACTTC. Residues: CSALRDYEQYF.

The chain has TRBV27 and TRBJ1-6; D ambiguous. The CDR3 is 13 amino acids. Germline CDR1 is MNHEY and CDR2 is SMNVEV (reference sequence). V lost 4 bases to trimming and J lost 7 bases, with 8 bases between them. CDR3 bases: TGTGCCAGCAGTTATGGAGCCAATTCACCCCTCCACTTT. It is translated as CASSYGANSPLHF.

The rearrangement links TRBV25-1 to TRBJ2-3; D possibly corresponds to TRBD1 (5 bases). The ends were cut back, 6 bases at V and 4 bases at J, with 14 bases in the middle. This CDR3 spans 14 amino acids. The germline gives CDR1 MGHDK, CDR2 SYGVNS. DNA for the CDR3: TGTGCCAGCAGAAAGAATCTAGGGGCAGATACGCAGTATTTT. Amino acids: CASRKNLGADTQYF.

V gene TRBV5-1 combines with J gene TRBJ1-1; D is unclear. Trimming removed 0 bases from V and 2 bases from J, with 5 bases in between. The CDR3 is 13 amino acids. Germline values: CDR1 SGHRS, CDR2 YFSETQ. CDR3 region: CASSLATNTEAFF. The CDR3, as DNA: TGCGCCAGCAGCTTGGCCACAAACACTGAAGCTTTCTTT. Supplemented by reference TRBV5-1 and TRBJ1-1, the full variable domain reads KAGVTQTPRYLIKTRGQQVTLSCSPISGHRSVSWYQQTPGQGLQFLFEYFSETQRNKGNFPGRFSGRQFSNSRSEMNVSTLELGDSALYLCASSLATNTEAFFGQGTRLTVV.

This clone has just a few counts. V and J are TRBV29-1 and TRBJ1-1, with D possibly being TRBD1 (5 bases). The CDR3 has 11 residues. V was pared by 7 bases and J by 5 bases, with 11 bases between. The V gene's germline CDR1 is SQVTM and CDR2 ANQGSEA. In DNA form, the CDR3 reads TGCAGCGCCTCTTCAGGGACTGAAGCTTTCTTT. Translated: CSASSGTEAFF.

There are a few counts of this clone. The V call is TRBV9, the J call TRBJ2-7, with 8 nucleotides matching TRBD1. The germline CDR1 and CDR2 sequences are SGDLS and YYNGEE. J was trimmed by 0 bases and V by 4 bases; bases with no gene match: 3. This CDR3 comprises 14 residues. The CDR3 protein is CASSRQGNSYEQYF. Written as DNA, the CDR3 is TGTGCCAGCAGCCGACAGGGGAACTCCTACGAGCAGTACTTC.

This sequence joins TRBV11-2 and TRBJ2-7, with D unresolved. CDR3 length equals 13 residues. Trimming removed 2 bases at V and 6 bases at J, with 11 bases between. Germline CDR1 is SGHAT and CDR2 is FQNNGV. The CDR3 DNA reads as TGTGCCAGCAGCTTAAATCCGAGAGGCGAGCAGTACTTC. Translation: CASSLNPRGEQYF.

V and J are TRBV5-1 and TRBJ1-1; D is perhaps TRBD1 (5 bases). CDR3 length: 13 residues. Trimming stripped 0 bases from V and 4 bases from J, with 7 bases between. The germline V gene has CDR1 SGHRS and CDR2 YFSETQ. DNA for the CDR3: TGCGCCAGCAGCTTGGACGGGGGCACTGAAGCTTTCTTT. This translates into CASSLDGGTEAFF.